These 13 T cell receptor beta chains were all obtained from the same sample, sequenced in a study of shared clonotypes between healthy human individuals. Assay: immunoSEQ multiplex PCR; the TCRdb copy retains only in-frame clones and omits some. The sample has around 1.4 million clones, about 98.5% seen once. Material: naive CD4+ T cells sorted from blood. Sample subset: CD45RA+ positively selected. These receptors all come from a man aged 25 to 45 in good health.

The chain has TRBV12-5 and TRBJ2-7; no clear D gene. The V gene lost 8 bases and the J gene lost 0 bases, with 11 bases spanning the gap. The germline CDR1 and CDR2 sequences are LGHNT and FRNRAP. This CDR3 contains 13 residues. CDR3 in DNA: TGTGCTAGTAGCTTTTCGAGCTCCTACGAGCAGTACTTC. Residues: CASSFSSSYEQYF.

Written as DNA, the CDR3 is TGTGCCAGTAGTTCCCGGCCGCAGCCCCAGCATTTT. This gives the protein CASSSRPQPQHF. The gene calls are TRBV19 and TRBJ1-5, with D unresolved. The CDR3 totals 12 residues. Trimming took off 5 bases at V and 7 bases at J, with 9 bases between the two ends. Germline assignment: CDR1 LNHDA and CDR2 SQIVND (reference sequence).

V is TRBV11-2 and J is TRBJ2-7; 9 nucleotides align to TRBD2. The CDR3 has 16 amino acids. V lost 1 base, J lost 2 bases, and 6 bases stayed unmatched. CDR1 and CDR2 from the germline V gene are SGHAT and FQNNGV. CDR3 protein: CASSLVASGTTYEQYF. CDR3 bases: TGTGCCAGCAGCTTAGTTGCTAGCGGGACCACCTACGAGCAGTACTTC.

The V call is TRBV6-1, the J call TRBJ2-7; D remains unclear. The CDR3 totals 11 residues. Looked up from germline, CDR1 is MNHNS and CDR2 is SASEGT. Between the trimmed V and J ends, which lost 10 bases and 5 bases, there was a span of 12 bases. CDR3 loop: CATTLVDEQYF. The CDR3 nucleotides are TGTGCCACCACCTTAGTTGACGAGCAGTACTTC.

The chain employs TRBV19 and TRBJ2-2; D may be TRBD1 or TRBD2 (6 bases each). The CDR3 spans 14 residues. Trimming pared 2 bases from V and 7 bases from J, leaving 11 bases between. Germline V CDR1 and CDR2: LNHDA, SQIVND (reference sequence). The CDR3 protein is CASSIRGADGELFF. CDR3 sequence (DNA): TGTGCCAGTAGTATAAGGGGGGCTGACGGGGAGCTGTTTTTT.

J is TRBJ1-5 and V is TRBV7-2; no firm D call. The CDR3 is 12 residues long. The germline V and J ends were trimmed by 3 bases and 11 bases, with 11 bases remaining between them. Per the germline V gene, CDR1 is SGHTA and CDR2 is FQGNSA. CDR3 sequence (DNA): TGTGCCAGCAGCTTGGGTGGTTGGGCCCAGCATTTT. It translates to CASSLGGWAQHF.

V and J are TRBV19 and TRBJ1-5; D not certain. The CDR3 length is 12 residues. The V and J ends lost 3 bases and 5 bases respectively, with 5 bases between them. Germline-derived CDR1 and CDR2 are LNHDA and SQIVND (reference sequence). The CDR3 nucleotides are TGTGCCAGTAGTATTTCAGATCAGCCCCAGCATTTT. Its protein product is CASSISDQPQHF.

The genes are TRBV5-4 and TRBJ2-1; 7 bases fit TRBD1. Germline lookup yields CDR1 SGHNT and CDR2 YYREEE (reference sequence). The CDR3 totals 16 residues. J was trimmed by 9 bases and V by 1 base; bases with no gene match: 13. The CDR3 DNA reads TGTGCCAGCAGCTTGTCGTCTACAGGGGCTGTCAGTGAGCAGTTCTTC. It encodes CASSLSSTGAVSEQFF.

The rearrangement joins TRBV4-1 to TRBJ2-6, with D tentatively TRBD2 (5 bases). The germline V gene has CDR1 MGHRA and CDR2 YSYEKL. CDR3 size: 16 residues. Trimming cost V 6 bases and J 1 base, with 13 bases left between them. The CDR3 DNA is TGCGCCAGCAGTCATGTTCCGGGATCTGGGGCCAACGTCCTGACTTTC. The encoded protein is CASSHVPGSGANVLTF.

In DNA, the CDR3 is TGTGCCAGCAGTCCCCACTTGGGGGGCGGGGGCAATCAGCCCCAGCATTTT. The encoded protein is CASSPHLGGGGNQPQHF. The rearrangement links TRBV28 to TRBJ1-5, with D possibly being TRBD1 (6 bases). The CDR3 totals 17 residues. Trimming took 5 bases from V and 2 from J, leaving 19 bases between them. In germline, CDR1 is MDHEN, CDR2 SYDVKM. The whole variable domain, filled in from reference TRBV28 and TRBJ1-5, reads DVKVTQSSRYLVKRTGEKVFLECVQDMDHENMFWYRQDPGLGLRLIYFSYDVKMKEKGDIPEGYSVSREKKERFSLILESASTNQTSMYLCASSPHLGGGGNQPQHFGDGTRLSIL.

The CDR3 here is CATRQASTDTQYF. The CDR3 DNA sequence: TGTGCCACCCGACAGGCTAGCACAGATACGCAGTATTTT. The chain uses TRBV7-2 and TRBJ2-3; TRBD1 might be the D (6 bases). CDR1 is SGHTA, CDR2 FQGNSA, per germline. This CDR3 is 13 amino acids long. V lost 10 bases to trimming and J lost 0 bases, with 11 bases between them. The variable domain in full, with the rest retrieved from reference TRBV7-2 and TRBJ2-3, is GAGVSQSPSNKVTEKGKDVELRCDPISGHTALYWYRQSLGQGLEFLIYFQGNSAPDKSGLPSDRFSAERTGGSVSTLTIQRTQQEDSAVYLCATRQASTDTQYFGPGTRLTVL.

The V and J genes are TRBV11-2 and TRBJ2-1; 11 positions match TRBD2. Germline V gives CDR1 SGHAT, CDR2 FQNNGV. This CDR3 spans 16 amino acids. J lost 10 bases, V lost 4 bases, and 12 bases had no gene match. CDR3 DNA: TGTGCCAGCAGCTGGTCCGAACTAGCGGGAGTTGGGGAGCAGTTCTTC. Translating gives CASSWSELAGVGEQFF. Based on the CDR3 plus reference TRBV11-2 and TRBJ2-1, the full variable domain is EAGVAQSPRYKIIEKRQSVAFWCNPISGHATLYWYQQILGQGPKLLIQFQNNGVVDDSQLPKDRFSAERLKGVDSTLKIQPAKLEDSAVYLCASSWSELAGVGEQFFGPGTRLTVL.

CDR3 nucleotides: TGTGCCAGCGGCCTTGGACGGAACACTGAAGCTTTCTTT. Translated, it gives CASGLGRNTEAFF. V usage is TRBV2 and J usage is TRBJ1-1, with D hard to call. The V gene's germline CDR1 is SNHLY and CDR2 FYNNEI. Between the trimmed V and J ends, which lost 8 bases and 1 base, there was a span of 11 bases. The CDR3 is made up of 13 amino acids. Filled out from reference TRBV2 and TRBJ1-1, the complete variable domain reads EPEVTQTPSHQVTQMGQEVILRCVPISNHLYFYWYRQILGQKVEFLVSFYNNEISEKSEIFDDQFSVERPDGSNFTLKIRSTKLEDSAMYFCASGLGRNTEAFFGQGTRLTVV.